Described below is a single T cell receptor beta chain sequence and its context. This sample stems from a study of blood T cell repertoires in COVID-19. Across the whole study: Samples representing acute and convalescent COVID-19 were sourced from the United States, Italy and Spain. PBMCs, B-cell-depleted T cells, or T cells provided the cDNA or gDNA that made up the material.

The CDR3 consists of 17 residues. Germline lookup yields CDR1 KGHDR and CDR2 SFDVKD. V lost 4 bases and J lost 2; bases outside the gene matches: 11. In the original analysis: Amplification from reference gene primers served as the basis for estimated nucleated cell counts. The repertoire was sequenced with immunoSEQ multiplex PCR; TCRdb's copy has only in-frame clones and lacks some. Clone size and V and J calls were adopted from that table, with D and trimming inferred from the DNA. The sample includes tens of thousands of clones, more than 80% of them seen just once. The sample taken for sequencing was peripheral blood. The V call is TRBV24-1, the J call TRBJ2-7, with TRBD1 matching over 9 bases. This TCR derives from a human donor with active COVID-19. The donor label of this sample is uncertain. The CDR3, as DNA: TGTGCCACCAGTGAAACAAAGACAGGGGGTTCTGCCTACGAGCAGTACTTC. Translation: CATSETKTGGSAYEQYF.